The sequence of this T cell receptor beta chain was determined in a study of CD8 T cells in Susac syndrome. After extraction with the RNeasy kit, roughly 0.5 to 1 ug of the RNA was reverse transcribed using random hexamers. Via MiXCR, TCRdb re-called the immunoSEQ multiplex PCR reads, giving one row per CDR3 protein. The repertoire holds some 200,000 distinct CDR3 sequences, with approximately 95% as singletons. From germline, CDR1 is KGHSH and CDR2 LQKENI. V was shortened by 1 base and J by 4 bases, with 16 bases between the two germline ends. This CDR3 region has 16 residues. The chain links TRBV18 to TRBJ1-2, with D perhaps TRBD1 (6 bases). This TCR derives from a human donor with Susac syndrome. The sequencing input was CD4+ T cells from PBMCs. For the CDR3, the DNA is TGTGCCAGCTCACCACAAGTAATCAGGACAGCCTATGGCTACACCTTC. Amino acids: CASSPQVIRTAYGYTF.